This T cell receptor (beta chain) was observed in a study of T-cell reconstitution after alpha-beta-depleted transplantation in children (dated by TCRdb to between 2015 and 2016). At the level of the whole study: T-cell immune reconstitution after TCRalphabeta/CD19-depleted allogeneic hematopoietic cell transplantation in children was quantitatively tracked in the study by means of TCR repertoire profiling.

A few counts support this clonotype. The specificity of this receptor is unknown. Base qualities are not provided; no much larger clone lies one nucleotide away. Preparation of the library involved PCR. Data came from an Illumina HiSeq 2500. TCR library preparation used molecular barcoding, with unique molecular identifiers applied to normalize quantification of the TCRbeta repertoire. The public reads were reanalyzed by TCRdb: fastp trimming at Q25, MiXCR alignment, in-frame beta chains only. Records with the same CDR3 protein are collapsed into one entry carrying the most frequent genes and DNA. A total of 150,000 to 200,000 distinct CDR3 sequences appear in this sample, approximately 15% of them only once. Less than 15% of the sample is taken by the ten largest. At the junction V is shortened by 4 bases and J by 0 bases; bases outside the gene matches: 11. In the germline V gene, CDR1 corresponds to MGHRA and CDR2 to YSYEKL. The CDR3 measures 18 amino acids from cysteine to phenylalanine. Solely the CDR3 DNA is kept, with 54 bases framed from the first base.

The sequence derives from a human donor who donated a stem cell graft to a child with acute lymphoblastic leukemia. The sequencing used PBMCs from the stem cell graft donor, collected from the stem cell graft. The chain uses TRBV4-1 and TRBJ1-1, with 10 central nucleotides matching TRBD1. CDR3 protein: CASSRQLPGTGVNTEAFF. The DNA sequence follows: TGCGCCAGCAGCCGCCAACTTCCCGGGACAGGGGTGAACACTGAAGCTTTCTTT.